The 21 T cell receptor beta chains in this list originate from one sample, sequenced in a study of spatial heterogeneity in lung cancer. Time point given: sample taken at primary tumor resection. No cells were sorted before sequencing. The whole RNA sequenced was extracted from tumor, nontumor lung or frozen PBMC. TCRdb processed the 5' RACE reads anew with MiXCR; each CDR3 protein has one entry. The sample includes some 100,000 distinct CDR3 sequences, about 12% of them seen just once. Source: PBMCs, taken at surgery. The receptors were sampled from a male donor with early-stage non-small cell lung cancer.

The sample holds many counts of this clonotype. Here the CDR3 reads CASSYQGDEQFF. In DNA form, the CDR3 reads TGTGCCAGCAGCTATCAGGGGGATGAGCAGTTCTTC. The V gene is TRBV6-5, the J gene TRBJ2-1; 7 bases agree with TRBD1. The germline V gene encodes CDR1 MNHEY and CDR2 SVGAGI. The V gene end was trimmed by 6 bases and the J gene end by 8 bases; junction bases not matched to a gene: 4. CDR3 length: 12 residues.

The rearrangement links TRBV7-9 to TRBJ2-7; 9 bases line up with TRBD1. This CDR3 has 16 residues. Germline assignment: CDR1 SEHNR and CDR2 FQNEAQ (reference sequence). V was pared by 8 bases and J by 6 bases, with 17 bases of the junction left unmatched. CDR3 protein: CASVLTGGASNAEQYF. CDR3 coding DNA: TGTGCCAGCGTGCTAACAGGGGGCGCAAGTAATGCCGAGCAGTACTTC. Filled out from reference TRBV7-9 and TRBJ2-7, the complete variable domain reads DTGVSQNPRHKITKRGQNVTFRCDPISEHNRLYWYRQTLGQGPEFLTYFQNEAQLEKSRLLSDRFSAERPKGSFSTLEIQRTEQGDSAMYLCASVLTGGASNAEQYFGPGTRLTVT.

This clonotype was counted between two and nine times. The gene calls are TRBV20-1 and TRBJ2-5; 8 bases map to TRBD2. This CDR3 has 15 residues. CDR1 and CDR2 (germline): DFQATT, SNEGSKA (reference sequence). Trimming removed 4 bases from V and 1 base from J; junction bases left unmatched: 8. Written as DNA, the CDR3 is TGCAGTGCTACCATTCCTAGCGGGTTCCAAGAGACCCAGTACTTC. Translating it yields CSATIPSGFQETQYF.

This chain uses TRBV9 with TRBJ2-2; D uncertain. The germline CDR1 and CDR2 sequences are SGDLS and YYNGEE. The CDR3 is 15 residues long. Trimming pared 0 bases from V and 1 base from J, leaving 7 bases between. CDR3 nucleotides: TGTGCCAGCAGCGTAGAATCGAAGAACACCGGGGAGCTGTTTTTT. It encodes CASSVESKNTGELFF.

The V and J genes are TRBV20-1 and TRBJ1-2; D remains unclear. The CDR3 contains 12 residues. Germline assignment: CDR1 DFQATT and CDR2 SNEGSKA (reference sequence). The CDR3 DNA sequence: TGCAGCCAGCCCACCGATAACTATGGCTACACCTTC. It codes for CSQPTDNYGYTF.

This clonotype has at least ten counts. V and J are TRBV20-1 and TRBJ2-1; 10 nucleotides line up with TRBD2. V shed 6 bases and J 7 bases; nucleotides not matched to a gene: 21. Per the germline V gene, CDR1 is DFQATT and CDR2 is SNEGSKA (reference sequence). CDR3 size: 18 residues. This CDR3 is CSAEWGLATGLRGNEQFF. In nucleotides, the CDR3 is TGCAGTGCAGAGTGGGGACTAGCGACGGGACTACGGGGTAATGAGCAGTTCTTC.

The V and J genes are TRBV20-1 and TRBJ2-7, with 7 positions matching TRBD2. CDR1 is DFQATT, CDR2 SNEGSKA, per germline (reference sequence). The CDR3 runs 14 residues. V dropped 4 bases and J dropped 2; count of bases not matched to a gene: 8. CDR3 sequence (DNA): TGCAGTGCTAAGAGGGAGGGCCTCACCTACGAGCAGTACTTC. This gives the protein CSAKREGLTYEQYF.

The chain employs TRBV7-9 and TRBJ2-7; 7 bases fit TRBD1. Germline-derived CDR1 and CDR2 are SEHNR and FQNEAQ (reference sequence). CDR3 length: 16 amino acids. Germline trimming cut 1 base from V and 1 base from J; bases unmatched to any gene: 7. CDR3 in amino acids: CASSLEHRGLSYEQYF. CDR3 bases: TGTGCCAGCAGCTTAGAGCACAGGGGCCTATCCTACGAGCAGTACTTC.

In its sample, this clonotype was seen a few times. The chain couples TRBV20-1 to TRBJ2-1; tentatively, D is TRBD2 (6 bases). The germline V and J ends were trimmed by 6 bases and 4 bases, with 16 bases remaining between them. Germline CDR1 and CDR2: DFQATT and SNEGSKA (reference sequence). This CDR3 contains 14 residues. The CDR3 sequence is CSATREISYNEQFF. CDR3 DNA: TGCAGTGCGACCCGGGAGATTTCATACAATGAGCAGTTCTTC.

This clonotype has only a few counts. The chain is built from TRBV7-2 and TRBJ2-5; D is possibly TRBD1 (6 bases). V was pared by 6 bases and J by 3 bases, with 14 bases between. The CDR3 sequence is 14 residues long. Germline values: CDR1 SGHTA, CDR2 FQGNSA. The CDR3 protein is CASSYIQGKETQYF. In DNA, the CDR3 is TGTGCCAGCAGTTATATACAGGGAAAAGAGACCCAGTACTTC.

The chain uses TRBV13 and TRBJ1-2; D is possibly TRBD1 (5 bases). V lost 8 bases and J 5 bases, leaving 24 bases between the germline ends. The CDR3 is made up of 16 amino acids. Germline lookup yields CDR1 PRHDT and CDR2 FYEKMQ (reference sequence). As DNA, the CDR3 is TGTGCCAGCTGGGGGTCGCCGGCCGATATTTCTTATGGCTACACCTTC. It specifies CASWGSPADISYGYTF.

This clonotype occurred a few times. This chain connects TRBV2 to TRBJ2-1; D is tentatively TRBD1 or TRBD2 (5 bases each). The CDR3 has 15 amino acids. CDR1 and CDR2 (germline): SNHLY, FYNNEI. V gave up 7 bases and J gave up 7 bases, with 20 bases separating them. The CDR3 is CASITLGESRNEQFF. The CDR3 DNA reads as TGTGCCAGCATCACGTTGGGGGAGAGCCGAAATGAGCAGTTCTTC.

The chain links TRBV19 to TRBJ2-6; D unresolved. Germline loops: CDR1 LNHDA, CDR2 SQIVND (reference sequence). V was cut by 3 bases and J by 0 bases, with 6 bases left in between. CDR3 length equals 15 residues. In nucleotides, the CDR3 is TGTGCCAGTAGTATGGACCCCTCTGGGGCCAACGTCCTGACTTTC. Its protein is CASSMDPSGANVLTF.

This clonotype was observed a few times. The chain links TRBV23-1 to TRBJ2-2; the match to TRBD2 covers 8 bases. TRBV23-1 is assigned to the ORF class and has an uncertain function. The CDR3 loop spans 17 amino acids. V lost 3 bases to trimming and J lost 4 bases; unmatched junction nucleotides: 10. CDR3: CASSHPGGGLFTGELFF. The CDR3 region has the DNA TGCGCCAGCAGTCACCCCGGGGGGGGTTTGTTCACCGGGGAGCTGTTTTTT.

This clonotype appeared a few times. This sequence joins TRBV7-3 and TRBJ2-1; 12 nucleotides align to TRBD2. Germline values: CDR1 SGHTA, CDR2 FQGTGA. The CDR3 sequence is 16 residues long. J was trimmed by 7 bases and V by 4 bases; bases with no gene match: 8. CDR3 region: CASSWAPSGRGNEQFF. For the CDR3, the DNA is TGTGCCAGCAGCTGGGCCCCTAGCGGGAGGGGGAATGAGCAGTTCTTC.

This clonotype appeared many times. This chain connects TRBV20-1 to TRBJ2-2; D gene ambiguous. V lost 3 bases, J lost 0 bases, and 11 bases lay in between. This CDR3 is built from 15 residues. The germline V gene encodes CDR1 DFQATT and CDR2 SNEGSKA (reference sequence). CDR3 region: CSASNEAANTGELFF. The CDR3 region has the DNA TGCAGTGCTAGTAATGAGGCGGCGAACACCGGGGAGCTGTTTTTT.

This clonotype has more than one count but fewer than ten. V usage is TRBV12-3 or TRBV12-4 and J usage is TRBJ2-3; 7 positions agree with TRBD2. The V and J ends lost 5 bases and 9 bases, in that order; junction bases with no gene match: 8. CDR3 length: 13 amino acids. The DNA for the CDR3 is TGTGCCAGCAGTCGGACTGCGCGGGAGACGCAGTATTTT. It encodes CASSRTARETQYF.

This clonotype was recorded a few times. This rearrangement joins TRBV6-2 or TRBV6-3 to TRBJ1-1, with a weak D call TRBD1 (5 bases). CDR1 is MNHEY and CDR2 is SVGEGT in the germline V gene. Between the trimmed V and J ends, which lost 8 bases and 8 bases, there was a span of 18 bases. The CDR3 is made up of 13 amino acids. The CDR3 loop reads CASSYGGRIEAFF. CDR3 DNA sequence: TGTGCCAGCTCCTATGGGGGACGAATAGAAGCTTTCTTT.

This sequence joins TRBV18 and TRBJ2-6, with 8 bases lining up with TRBD1. Unmatched junction bases numbered 1, after V lost 3 bases and J lost 3 bases. CDR1 and CDR2 (germline): KGHSH, LQKENI. This CDR3 has 15 amino acids. CDR3 region: CASSPRGLGANVLTF. The DNA for the CDR3 is TGTGCCAGCTCACCCAGGGGGCTTGGGGCCAACGTCCTGACTTTC.

The rearrangement joins TRBV7-9 to TRBJ2-5; D not resolved. Germline lookup yields CDR1 SEHNR and CDR2 FQNEAQ (reference sequence). Between the trimmed V and J ends, which lost 5 bases and 4 bases, there was a span of 14 bases. This CDR3 has 14 residues. CDR3 sequence reads: CASSPRSGAETQYF. As DNA, the CDR3 is TGTGCCAGCAGCCCCCGTTCAGGTGCAGAGACCCAGTACTTC.

J is TRBJ2-4 and V is TRBV27; tentatively, D is TRBD1 (5 bases). V was cut by 3 bases and J by 5 bases, with 11 bases left in between. The germline V gene has CDR1 MNHEY and CDR2 SMNVEV (reference sequence). The CDR3 contains 14 residues. CDR3 protein: CASSFGQGQNIQYF. DNA of the CDR3: TGTGCCAGCAGTTTCGGGCAGGGTCAAAACATTCAGTACTTC.